This T cell receptor (beta chain) was found in a study of T cell responses to AZD1222 COVID-19 vaccine. Findings of the study overall: Only a handful of people who got AZD1222 tested seropositive at baseline.

Profiling relied on immunoSEQ multiplex PCR, and the TCRdb table lists in-frame clones only, not all of them. The sample shows fewer than 85,000 clones, around 89% of them seen only once. With regard to this clone: Its target is unknown.

This CDR3 has 12 residues. Germline V gives CDR1 ENHRY, CDR2 SYGVKD. Deletions cut 6 bases from V and 7 bases from J, with 12 bases between. This sequence joins TRBV10-3 and TRBJ1-2; the D gene is possibly TRBD1 (5 bases). The sequences come from peripheral blood, collected on day 0 of AZD1222 vaccination. The TCR was taken from an adult in good health. Here the CDR3 reads CAIRGRLGGYTF. The CDR3 DNA is TGTGCCATCAGGGGGCGACTTGGTGGCTACACCTTC.